This T cell receptor (beta chain) emerged from a study of T cells in Graves' hyperthyroidism and ophthalmopathy. Findings of the study overall: It was a median around 6 months before onset that the model predicted ophthalmopathy.

The CDR3 is made up of 15 amino acids. The V and J ends lost 2 bases and 4 bases, in that order; junction bases with no gene match: 5. In germline, CDR1 is KGHDR, CDR2 SFDVKD. Concerning this clonotype itself: Antigen: not known.

Researchers amplified the TCR beta CDR3 regions from RNA transcripts. When the TCR CDR3 underwent first-round RT-PCR, the HTBI primer set was used. TCRdb reanalysed the multiplex PCR reads using MiXCR and keeps one entry per CDR3 protein. The sample yields about 250,000 distinct CDR3 sequences, about 24% seen once. Investigators excluded patients with uncontrolled infection, other autoimmune disease, pregnancy or lactation. Clinical symptoms, serum thyroxine and TRAb, thyroid ultrasound and orbital computed tomography were used for the diagnoses. The sequenced material came from blood. The receptor was derived from a woman in her 40s with Graves' ophthalmopathy. The chain employs TRBV24-1 and TRBJ2-7, with TRBD1 matching 9 bases. The CDR3 coding sequence is TGTGCCACCAGTGATTCCGGGACAGGGCTGTACGAGCAGTACTTC. Encoded protein: CATSDSGTGLYEQYF.